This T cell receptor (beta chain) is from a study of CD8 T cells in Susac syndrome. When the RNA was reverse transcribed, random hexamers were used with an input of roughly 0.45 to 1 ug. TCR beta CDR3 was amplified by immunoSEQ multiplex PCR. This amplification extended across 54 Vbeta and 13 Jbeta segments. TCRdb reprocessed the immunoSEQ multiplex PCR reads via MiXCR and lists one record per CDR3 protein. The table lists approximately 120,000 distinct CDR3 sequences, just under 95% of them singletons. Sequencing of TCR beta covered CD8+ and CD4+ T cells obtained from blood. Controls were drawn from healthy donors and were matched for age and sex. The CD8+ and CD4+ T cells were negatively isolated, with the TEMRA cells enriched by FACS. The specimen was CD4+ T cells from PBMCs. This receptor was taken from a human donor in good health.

CDR3 loop: CSVVWGPRYEQYF. CDR3 DNA: TGCAGCGTTGTGTGGGGGCCGCGGTACGAGCAGTACTTC. This chain joins TRBV29-1 and TRBJ2-7, with D possibly being TRBD1 (6 bases). The CDR3 is 13 amino acids. In germline, CDR1 is SQVTM, CDR2 ANQGSEA. V lost 4 bases and J 4 bases, leaving 14 bases between the germline ends.